Below, 22 T cell receptor beta chains from the same sample are listed, as sequenced in a study of cytomegalovirus exposure and HLA in healthy donors (dated by TCRdb to 2016 to 2017). The method behind the library was the immunoSEQ multiplex PCR assay. The multiplex PCR relied on a mix of 60 forward primers for TCR Vbeta segments and 13 reverse primers for TCR Jbeta segments. Not all clones reach the TCRdb copy of this immuneACCESS table, which keeps in-frame sequences only. Checked studies attribute under half of the gap to unresolved V genes and leave the rest unexplained. This sample gives 150,000 to 200,000 clones in total; around 84% of them show up just once. 1.5% to 2% of the sample lies in the top ten. The sample consisted of PBMCs. The receptors shown here come from a woman in her late teens or twenties in good health and CMV-seronegative.

CDR3 protein: CASSLTGHASGYTF. In DNA, the CDR3 is TGTGCCAGCTCGTTGACGGGACACGCTTCGGGCTACACCTTC. This chain links TRBV6-1 with TRBJ1-2, with D perhaps TRBD1 (6 bases). The length of the CDR3 is 14 residues. V lost 8 bases to trimming and J lost 8 bases, with 21 bases between them. Germline V lookup: CDR1 MNHNS, CDR2 SASEGT.

V and J are TRBV19 and TRBJ2-5; TRBD1 might be the D (5 bases). The germline CDR1 and CDR2 sequences are LNHDA and SQIVND (reference sequence). The CDR3 is made up of 13 amino acids. Trimming shortened V by 1 base and J by 2 bases, and 5 bases separated the two germline ends. The DNA of the CDR3 is TGTGCCAGTAGTATAGGACAGCAAGAGACCCAGTACTTC. This encodes CASSIGQQETQYF.

V gene TRBV5-4 combines with J gene TRBJ2-5; tentatively, D is TRBD2 (6 bases). This CDR3 spans 15 amino acids. Germline-derived CDR1 and CDR2 are SGHNT and YYREEE (reference sequence). V lost 3 bases to trimming and J lost 4 bases, with 16 bases between them. In DNA, the CDR3 is TGTGCCAGCAGCTATGGGGGAGGATGGGGAGAGACCCAGTACTTC. Its translation: CASSYGGGWGETQYF.

This clone was recorded only once. This chain uses TRBV11-2 with TRBJ2-7; weak D call: TRBD1 (5 bases). V was clipped by 4 bases and J by 5 bases, with 9 bases between them. The CDR3 is 12 residues long. The germline V gene has CDR1 SGHAT and CDR2 FQNNGV. In DNA, the CDR3 is TGTGCCAGCAGCTCCCAGGGCCACGAGCAGTACTTC. This gives the protein CASSSQGHEQYF.

The gene calls are TRBV9 and TRBJ1-4, with a possible D match to TRBD1 (5 bases). Germline V CDR1 and CDR2: SGDLS, YYNGEE. V dropped 4 bases and J dropped 8 bases, with 21 bases sitting between them. The CDR3 contains 16 residues. As DNA, the CDR3 is TGTGCCAGCAGCCCCCAGAGCTCCGGGGGTAGGGAAAAACTGTTTTTT. This translates into CASSPQSSGGREKLFF.

CDR3 nucleotide sequence: TGTGCCAGCAGTTTATGGCCGGCGCGGGTAGGTAATGAGCAGTTCTTC. Its protein product is CASSLWPARVGNEQFF. The chain is built from TRBV27 and TRBJ2-1, with a possible D match to TRBD2 (5 bases). Germline lookup yields CDR1 MNHEY and CDR2 SMNVEV (reference sequence). The CDR3 runs 16 residues. Trimming cost V 1 base and J 7 bases, with 17 bases left between them.

This chain uses TRBV6-1 with TRBJ2-5; 12 bases map to TRBD2. The DNA end is more similar to TRBJ2-7, so the J call may be wrong. The length of the CDR3 is 17 residues. Germline V gives CDR1 MNHNS, CDR2 SASEGT. CDR3 sequence: CASSEARLAGVWYEQYF. CDR3 coding DNA: TGTGCCAGCAGTGAAGCGCGACTAGCGGGAGTGTGGTACGAGCAGTACTTC.

The chain has TRBV27 and TRBJ2-5; 8 nucleotides align to TRBD2. Germline V gene data show CDR1 as MNHEY and CDR2 as SMNVEV (reference sequence). V shed 5 bases and J 7 bases; nucleotides not matched to a gene: 6. The CDR3 contains 13 residues. For the CDR3, the DNA is TGTGCCAGCAGTCTCGGGAGCGGGGGGACCCAGTACTTC. Amino acid sequence: CASSLGSGGTQYF.

CDR3 in amino acids: CAWLKEGQGNTIYF. The DNA for the CDR3 is TGTGCCTGGTTAAAGGAGGGACAGGGGAACACCATATATTTT. This sequence joins TRBV30 and TRBJ1-3; TRBD1 agrees at 10 bases. The CDR3 totals 14 residues. The junction had 8 bases not matched to a gene; V was cut back by 5 bases and J by 7 bases. Germline CDR1 is GTSNPN and CDR2 is SVGIG (reference sequence).

The chain carries TRBV27 and TRBJ2-2; 9 positions agree with TRBD2. Germline CDR1 MNHEY, CDR2 SMNVEV (reference sequence). Trimming cost V 2 bases and J 6 bases; bases outside gene matches: 7. The CDR3 has 16 amino acids. The CDR3 protein is CASSLQVAGASGELFF. CDR3 nucleotides: TGTGCCAGCAGTTTACAAGTAGCGGGGGCATCCGGGGAGCTGTTTTTT.

This chain connects TRBV4-1 to TRBJ2-5; possible D gene TRBD1, 6 bases. CDR3 length equals 15 residues. Germline values: CDR1 MGHRA, CDR2 YSYEKL. Trimming shortened V by 8 bases and J by 5 bases, and 21 bases separated the two germline ends. DNA for the CDR3: TGCGCCAGCCAGTCGGGGCTAGGGGGATGGGAGACCCAGTACTTC. Protein sequence: CASQSGLGGWETQYF.

The chain recombines TRBV6-5 with TRBJ1-1, with D uncertain. Germline CDR1 is MNHEY and CDR2 is SVGAGI. This CDR3 has 15 amino acids. The V gene lost 3 bases and the J gene lost 4 bases, with 15 bases spanning the gap. The CDR3 loop is CASSYHREVRTEAFF. Written as DNA, the CDR3 is TGTGCCAGCAGTTATCATAGGGAGGTCCGCACTGAAGCTTTCTTT.

The chain combines TRBV7-2 with TRBJ2-7; D is perhaps TRBD2 (6 bases). Germline CDR1 and CDR2: SGHTA and FQGNSA. V was shortened by 5 bases and J by 2 bases, with 13 bases between the two germline ends. This CDR3 has 14 amino acids. CDR3 residues: CASSHEAGPYEQYF. In nucleotides, the CDR3 is TGTGCCAGCAGCCACGAAGCGGGCCCCTACGAGCAGTACTTC.

The chain uses TRBV4-1 and TRBJ2-5, with D perhaps matching TRBD2 (6 bases). The J call may be incorrect, as the DNA end agrees better with TRBJ2-7. The CDR3 has 15 residues. Germline V gene lookup returns CDR1 MGHRA and CDR2 YSYEKL. CDR3 DNA: TGCGCCAGCAGCCAAGATGCGGCGGGGAGCTACGAGCAGTACTTC. It codes for CASSQDAAGSYEQYF.

The chain links TRBV7-8 to TRBJ1-2; D may be TRBD1 (5 bases). Germline V gives CDR1 SGHVS, CDR2 FQNEAQ. The CDR3 loop spans 16 amino acids. V lost 5 bases and J 3 bases, leaving 19 bases between the germline ends. CDR3 residues: CASSGVYGRTHYGYTF. The CDR3 DNA reads as TGTGCCAGCAGCGGAGTTTATGGCAGGACACACTATGGCTACACCTTC.

The CDR3 sequence: CASSPSHGESPLHF. CDR3 nucleotide sequence: TGTGCCAGCTCACCATCACACGGAGAATCACCCCTCCACTTT. V usage is TRBV18 and J usage is TRBJ1-6; D ambiguous. Trimming shortened V by 2 bases and J by 10 bases, and 12 bases separated the two germline ends. CDR1 KGHSH and CDR2 LQKENI come from the germline V gene. CDR3 length: 14 amino acids.

The J gene is TRBJ1-5, the V gene TRBV19; TRBD1 aligns across 9 bases. CDR3 length equals 15 residues. Germline trimming cut 5 bases from V and 4 bases from J; bases unmatched to any gene: 6. Germline V gene lookup returns CDR1 LNHDA and CDR2 SQIVND (reference sequence). As DNA, the CDR3 is TGTGCCAGTAGTCCGGGACAGGGTATTAATCAGCCCCAGCATTTT. Protein sequence: CASSPGQGINQPQHF.

The rearrangement uses TRBV7-2 and TRBJ1-5, with TRBD1 matching over 7 bases. The junction had 6 bases not matched to a gene; V was cut back by 4 bases and J by 6 bases. Germline CDR1 is SGHTA and CDR2 is FQGNSA. CDR3 size: 14 residues. CDR3 sequence reads: CASSSQGRGQPQHF. The CDR3 coding sequence is TGTGCCAGCAGCTCACAGGGGAGAGGTCAGCCCCAGCATTTT.

The chain carries TRBV7-2 and TRBJ1-3; D may be TRBD1 (5 bases). Trimming removed 2 bases from V and 8 bases from J, with 19 bases in between. Germline lookup yields CDR1 SGHTA and CDR2 FQGNSA. This CDR3 is 16 amino acids long. CDR3 DNA: TGTGCCAGCAGCTTAAGTACAGGTGGTGTGCGACACACCATATATTTT. Translation: CASSLSTGGVRHTIYF.

The chain employs TRBV2 and TRBJ1-2; tentative D call: TRBD1 (5 bases). CDR3 size: 16 residues. V lost 6 bases and J lost 6, with 23 bases in between. The germline gives CDR1 SNHLY, CDR2 FYNNEI. The CDR3 region is CASRAFWGGERNGYTF. The CDR3 region has the DNA TGTGCCAGCAGAGCTTTCTGGGGGGGGGAAAGGAATGGCTACACCTTC. Supplemented by reference TRBV2 and TRBJ1-2, the full variable domain reads EPEVTQTPSHQVTQMGQEVILRCVPISNHLYFYWYRQILGQKVEFLVSFYNNEISEKSEIFDDQFSVERPDGSNFTLKIRSTKLEDSAMYFCASRAFWGGERNGYTFGSGTRLTVV.

This chain connects TRBV9 to TRBJ1-2; the match to TRBD1 covers 7 bases. CDR3 length: 14 amino acids. Germline CDR1 is SGDLS and CDR2 is YYNGEE. Germline trimming cut 0 bases from V and 4 bases from J; bases unmatched to any gene: 3. The CDR3 coding sequence is TGTGCCAGCAGCGTAGAGCCAGGGGGCTATGGCTACACCTTC. Translating it yields CASSVEPGGYGYTF.

The chain uses TRBV6-1 and TRBJ2-2; D is unresolved. This CDR3 has 15 amino acids. V was cut by 2 bases and J by 5 bases, with 12 bases left in between. The germline V gene encodes CDR1 MNHNS and CDR2 SASEGT. CDR3 in amino acids: CASSEYGMATGELFF. CDR3 nucleotides: TGTGCCAGCAGTGAATATGGTATGGCAACCGGGGAGCTGTTTTTT.